The sequence of this T cell receptor beta chain was determined in a study of cytomegalovirus exposure and HLA in healthy donors. Germline V gene sequence: CDR1 GTSNPN, CDR2 SVGIG (reference sequence). The CDR3 spans 12 residues. The donors were healthy bone marrow donors. The study ran its PCR with 60 Vbeta and 13 Jbeta primers. The method was immunoSEQ multiplex PCR; TCRdb's version includes in-frame clones alone and lacks a portion of them. The data show under 70,000 clones, more than 80% seen once. This receptor was taken from a woman in her thirties in good health and CMV-seronegative. The source material was PBMCs. The V and J genes are TRBV30 and TRBJ2-5, with 11 bases identical to TRBD2. The assigned J gene may be wrong: the sequence end matches TRBJ2-7 better. CDR3 sequence (DNA): TGTGCCTGGGGGACTAGCGGCTACGAGCAGTACTTC. It encodes CAWGTSGYEQYF.